This is a list of T cell receptor beta chains from one sample in a study of T cell responses to AZD1222 COVID-19 vaccine. Repertoires were generated with immunoSEQ multiplex PCR, while TCRdb's copy carries only in-frame clones and drops some. The data show approximately 170,000 clones, with 85% to 95% seen just once and roughly 5% held by the top ten. Sample: peripheral blood, taken 28 days after the second AZD1222 dose. These receptors originate from an adult who received the AZD1222 COVID-19 vaccine. CDR3s leave out the opening cysteine and the closing phenylalanine or tryptophan.

V	J	CDR3
TRBV1	TRBJ2-1	TSSHRGRQF
TRBV7-6	TRBJ1-5	ASSWGQGDQPQH
TRBV3-1/TRBV3-2	TRBJ2-7	ASSAPPSTGFISYEQY
TRBV5-8	TRBJ2-1	ASSLVSALSSYNEQF
TRBV6-5	TRBJ1-1	ASTLQRGANTEAF
TRBV30	TRBJ1-6	AWDRSRRGAGYSPLH
TRBV27	TRBJ1-5	ASSFGGASQPQH
TRBV19	TRBJ2-7	ASRISPGYEQY
TRBV25-1	TRBJ2-5	ASSGGRDRIQETQY
TRBV6-6	TRBJ2-1	ASRLTSGSPNEQF
TRBV28	TRBJ1-5	ASSPSRGPQH
TRBV29-1	TRBJ2-7	SVTDSYEQY
TRBV7-9	TRBJ1-4	ASSLKGVSNEKLF
TRBV4-2	TRBJ1-2	ASSQVPSSDHGYT
TRBV4-3	TRBJ2-7	ASSQDLAGGDEQY
TRBV6-5	TRBJ1-1	ASLALRNTEAF
TRBV28	TRBJ1-1	ASSFFWAESNTEAF
TRBV6-5	TRBJ2-5	ASRWGGRETQY
TRBV24-1	TRBJ1-6	ATSTGSGNSPLH
TRBV5-1	TRBJ2-7	ASSTGVYYSYEQY
TRBV7-9	TRBJ1-2	ASSFAGDGYT
TRBV5-1	TRBJ1-1	ASSPTERGTVAF
TRBV18	TRBJ1-3	ASSLDRGNTIY
TRBV30	TRBJ1-4	AGRGATNEKLF
TRBV5-1	TRBJ2-5	ASSFQLAGVQETQY
TRBV5-4	TRBJ1-1	ASQGYTEAF
TRBV4-2	TRBJ2-2	ASSQDYNSGELF
TRBV10-1	TRBJ1-1	ASSVGTATEAF
TRBV18	TRBJ2-5	ASSPLYQETQY
TRBV7-8	TRBJ2-1	ASSRGQLYNEQF
TRBV5-4	TRBJ1-5	ASSLGGESWDQPQH
TRBV3-1/TRBV3-2	TRBJ2-7	ASSQVGGEQY
TRBV6-2/TRBV6-3	TRBJ1-2	ASIPNPTNYGYT
TRBV29-1	TRBJ2-3	SVEGQGYTDTQY
TRBV15	TRBJ2-3	ATSSRLAGGDTQY
TRBV7-2	TRBJ1-4	ASSLGRVDNEKLF
TRBV5-1	TRBJ1-1	ASSWGRNTEAF
TRBV7-6	TRBJ2-5	ASSLSETQY
TRBV4-2	TRBJ2-2	ASSLAEDTGELF
TRBV25-1	TRBJ1-1	ASSEGRGWHTEAF
TRBV28	TRBJ1-4	ASSWDSNEKLF
TRBV9	TRBJ1-1	ASSVAIGGQGPEAF
TRBV9	TRBJ2-1	ASSVGRLNEQF
TRBV7-8	TRBJ1-2	ASSTGDDGYT
TRBV14	TRBJ2-1	ASSHVGLAGSYNEQF
TRBV28	TRBJ2-7	ASSLGDSNYEQY
TRBV5-4	TRBJ1-1	ASSLQGMNTEAF
TRBV5-6	TRBJ1-1	ASSLDEDTEAF
TRBV4-2	TRBJ2-3	ASSQDYVPGTDTQY
TRBV10-1	TRBJ2-5	ASRNLAGEGETQY
TRBV28	TRBJ2-7	ASNLGGSSYEQY
TRBV6-1	TRBJ1-3	ASRETGSGNTIY
TRBV2	TRBJ1-5	ASKGQHSNQPQH
TRBV5-1	TRBJ1-1	ASKAGDAEAF